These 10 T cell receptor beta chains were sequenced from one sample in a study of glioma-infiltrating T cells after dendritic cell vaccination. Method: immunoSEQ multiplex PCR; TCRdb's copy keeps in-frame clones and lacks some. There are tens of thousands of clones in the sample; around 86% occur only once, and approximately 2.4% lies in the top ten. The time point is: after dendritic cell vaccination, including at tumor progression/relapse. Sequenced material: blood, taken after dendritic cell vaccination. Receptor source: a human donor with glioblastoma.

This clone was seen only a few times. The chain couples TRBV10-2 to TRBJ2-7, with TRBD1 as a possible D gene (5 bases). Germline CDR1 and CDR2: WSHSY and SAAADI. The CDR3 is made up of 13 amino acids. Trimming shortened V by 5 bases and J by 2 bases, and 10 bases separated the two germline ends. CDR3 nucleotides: TGCGCCAGCAGTTGGGGCGGAACCTACGAGCAGTACTTC. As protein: CASSWGGTYEQYF.

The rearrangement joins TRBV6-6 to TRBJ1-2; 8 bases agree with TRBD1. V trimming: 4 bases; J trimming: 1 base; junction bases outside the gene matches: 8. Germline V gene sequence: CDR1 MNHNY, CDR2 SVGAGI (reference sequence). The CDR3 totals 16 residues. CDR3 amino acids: CASSFDRGPGNYGYTF. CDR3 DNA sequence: TGTGCCAGCAGTTTTGACAGGGGACCGGGTAACTATGGCTACACCTTC.

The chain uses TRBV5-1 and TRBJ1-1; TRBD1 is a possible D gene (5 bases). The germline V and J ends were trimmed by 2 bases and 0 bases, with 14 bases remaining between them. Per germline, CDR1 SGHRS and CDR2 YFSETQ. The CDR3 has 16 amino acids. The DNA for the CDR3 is TGCGCCAGCAGCTTCACCAGGGCTAACATGAACACTGAAGCTTTCTTT. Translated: CASSFTRANMNTEAFF.

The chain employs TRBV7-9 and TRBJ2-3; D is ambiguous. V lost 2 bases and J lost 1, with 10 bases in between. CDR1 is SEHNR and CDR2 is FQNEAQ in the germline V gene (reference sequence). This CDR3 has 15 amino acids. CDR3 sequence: CASSLTVLRTDTQYF. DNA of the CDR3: TGTGCCAGCAGCTTAACGGTTCTCCGCACAGATACGCAGTATTTT. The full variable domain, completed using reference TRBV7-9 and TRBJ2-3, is DTGVSQNPRHKITKRGQNVTFRCDPISEHNRLYWYRQTLGQGPEFLTYFQNEAQLEKSRLLSDRFSAERPKGSFSTLEIQRTEQGDSAMYLCASSLTVLRTDTQYFGPGTRLTVL.

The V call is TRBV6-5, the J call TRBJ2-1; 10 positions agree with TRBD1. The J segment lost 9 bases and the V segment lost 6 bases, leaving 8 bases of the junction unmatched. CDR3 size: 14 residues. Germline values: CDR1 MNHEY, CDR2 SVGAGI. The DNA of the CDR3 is TGTGCCAGCAGCTCCGGGACAGGGGAAGCTGAGCAGTTCTTC. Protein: CASSSGTGEAEQFF.

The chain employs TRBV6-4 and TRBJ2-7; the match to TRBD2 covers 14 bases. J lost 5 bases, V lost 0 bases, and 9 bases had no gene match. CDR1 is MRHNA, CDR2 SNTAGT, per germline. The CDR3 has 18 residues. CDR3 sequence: CASSDSIRTSGGKDEQYF. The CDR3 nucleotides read TGTGCCAGCAGTGACTCAATCAGGACTAGCGGGGGGAAGGACGAGCAGTACTTC.

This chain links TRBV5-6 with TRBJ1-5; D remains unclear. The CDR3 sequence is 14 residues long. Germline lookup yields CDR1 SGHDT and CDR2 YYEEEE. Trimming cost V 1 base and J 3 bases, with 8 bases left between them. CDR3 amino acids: CASSLWQINQPQHF. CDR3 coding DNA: TGTGCCAGCAGCTTGTGGCAGATCAATCAGCCCCAGCATTTT.

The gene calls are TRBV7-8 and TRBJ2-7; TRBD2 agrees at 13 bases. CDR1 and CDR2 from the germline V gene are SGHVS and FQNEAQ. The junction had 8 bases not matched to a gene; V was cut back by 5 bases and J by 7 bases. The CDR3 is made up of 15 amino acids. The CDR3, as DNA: TGTGCCAGCAGCGCACTAGCGGGAGGGCCGGGGGAGCAGTACTTC. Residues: CASSALAGGPGEQYF.

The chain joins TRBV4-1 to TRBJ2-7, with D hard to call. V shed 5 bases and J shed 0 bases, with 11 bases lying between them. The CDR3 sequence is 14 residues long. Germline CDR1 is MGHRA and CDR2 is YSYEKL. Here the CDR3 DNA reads TGCGCCAGCAGCTCACGAGGTACCTCCTACGAGCAGTACTTC. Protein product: CASSSRGTSYEQYF.

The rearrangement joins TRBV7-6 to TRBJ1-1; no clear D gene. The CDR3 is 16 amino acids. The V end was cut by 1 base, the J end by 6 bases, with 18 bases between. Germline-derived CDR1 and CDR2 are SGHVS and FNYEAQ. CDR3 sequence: CASSLERRNIVSEAFF. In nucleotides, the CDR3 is TGTGCCAGCAGCTTAGAACGGCGGAACATAGTTTCTGAAGCTTTCTTT.